Below, 14 T cell receptor beta chains from the same sample are listed, as sequenced in a study of HIV-infected patients and healthy controls. No cell fractionation was done, so the repertoire covers all unsorted peripheral blood T cells. Reverse transcription used roughly 450 ng RNA and constant-region primers for alpha and beta. Using multiplexing indices, alpha and beta chain libraries were generated apart by chain-specific third strand synthesis. One entry per CDR3 protein, called by TCRdb with MiXCR from the 5' RACE reads. The sample includes more than 15,000 distinct CDR3 sequences, approximately 9.1% of them seen just once. The sequencing input was blood. The receptors stem from an adult in good health.

This clonotype rates as medium-sized. V and J are TRBV20-1 and TRBJ2-7; D possibly corresponds to TRBD2 (6 bases). This CDR3 has 12 amino acids. The ends were cut back, 6 bases at V and 4 bases at J, with 13 bases in the middle. Germline CDR1 and CDR2: DFQATT and SNEGSKA (reference sequence). CDR3 bases: TGCAGTGCCCGGAGCGGGCCGTACGAGCAGTACTTC. It codes for CSARSGPYEQYF.

This clonotype was counted many times. This sequence joins TRBV6-1 and TRBJ2-3, with 8 nucleotides matching TRBD2. The CDR3 is 14 amino acids. From germline, CDR1 is MNHNS and CDR2 SASEGT. V was clipped by 6 bases and J by 0 bases; unmatched bases: 2. This CDR3 reads CASSGGDSTDTQYF. CDR3 DNA: TGTGCCAGCAGCGGGGGGGATAGCACAGATACGCAGTATTTT.

At least ten counts were recorded for this clonotype. This sequence joins TRBV7-2 and TRBJ2-1; either TRBD1 or TRBD2 may fit D (5 bases each). Trimming took off 1 base at V and 3 bases at J, with 10 bases between the two ends. The CDR3 totals 15 residues. Germline V gene data show CDR1 as SGHTA and CDR2 as FQGNSA. The CDR3 DNA reads as TGTGCCAGCAGCTTAGGCCAGGGAGTCTACAATGAGCAGTTCTTC. Protein product: CASSLGQGVYNEQFF.

This clonotype was detected ten times or more. V and J are TRBV29-1 and TRBJ2-1; D not certain. Per germline, CDR1 SQVTM and CDR2 ANQGSEA. V was shortened by 4 bases and J by 9 bases, with 10 bases between the two germline ends. CDR3 size: 11 residues. In DNA form, the CDR3 reads TGCAGCGTTGGTTTCTGGGGTGAGCAGTTCTTC. This translates into CSVGFWGEQFF.

In this sample, this clonotype turned up many times. The rearrangement joins TRBV20-1 to TRBJ2-2; the D call may be TRBD1 or TRBD2 (5 bases each). Germline values: CDR1 DFQATT, CDR2 SNEGSKA (reference sequence). This CDR3 is built from 14 residues. V lost 0 bases and J 6 bases, leaving 11 bases between the germline ends. The CDR3 loop is CSAREGTSPGELFF. The CDR3 DNA reads TGCAGTGCTAGAGAGGGGACCTCTCCCGGGGAGCTGTTTTTT.

This clonotype was counted many times. The chain combines TRBV18 with TRBJ2-3, with unresolved D. Between the trimmed V and J ends, which lost 2 bases and 3 bases, there was a span of 6 bases. Germline CDR1 is KGHSH and CDR2 is LQKENI. The CDR3 contains 13 residues. The CDR3 loop is CASSPYKTDTQYF. The CDR3 coding sequence is TGTGCCAGCTCACCATATAAGACAGATACGCAGTATTTT.

This clonotype was observed at least ten times. The chain is built from TRBV5-4 and TRBJ2-1; TRBD2 matches at 8 bases. Germline V gene sequence: CDR1 SGHNT, CDR2 YYREEE (reference sequence). J lost 1 base, V lost 4 bases, and 7 bases had no gene match. CDR3 length: 16 residues. The CDR3 region has the DNA TGTGCCAGCAGCCCCAGCGGGAGAGTATCCTACAATGAGCAGTTCTTC. Translation gives CASSPSGRVSYNEQFF.

This clonotype was seen a few times. The chain recombines TRBV7-2 with TRBJ2-3, with D unresolved. Germline V lookup: CDR1 SGHTA, CDR2 FQGNSA. The CDR3 has 17 amino acids. Deletions cut 2 bases from V and 0 bases from J, with 15 bases between. For the CDR3, the DNA is TGTGCCAGCAGCTTATCGTTTGGAGCCGGAAGCACAGATACGCAGTATTTT. As protein: CASSLSFGAGSTDTQYF.

This rearrangement joins TRBV6-5 to TRBJ2-2, with D unclear. This CDR3 has 13 residues. CDR1 is MNHEY, CDR2 SVGAGI, per germline. Trimming removed 5 bases from V and 6 bases from J, with 10 bases in between. The CDR3 DNA reads TGTGCCAGCAGTATTAAGGTGTCCGGGGAGCTGTTTTTT. It yields the protein CASSIKVSGELFF.

This clonotype has a count of ten or more. The rearrangement uses TRBV4-1 and TRBJ2-2, with D maybe TRBD1 (6 bases). The CDR3 sequence is 17 residues long. The germline CDR1 and CDR2 sequences are MGHRA and YSYEKL. The ends were cut back, 2 bases at V and 4 bases at J, with 17 bases in the middle. CDR3 sequence: CASSQSRLTGPTGELFF. CDR3 nucleotides: TGCGCCAGCAGCCAATCACGATTGACAGGACCCACCGGGGAGCTGTTTTTT.

This clonotype was detected ten times or more. The genes are TRBV6-5 and TRBJ2-3; no definite D call. CDR1 and CDR2 from the germline V gene are MNHEY and SVGAGI. Trimming cost V 0 bases and J 0 bases, with 7 bases left between them. There are 15 residues in the CDR3. The CDR3 here is CASSYSISSTDTQYF. For the CDR3, the DNA is TGTGCCAGCAGTTACTCGATTTCTAGCACAGATACGCAGTATTTT.

This clonotype showed up many times. The gene calls are TRBV12-3 or TRBV12-4 and TRBJ2-7, with D perhaps matching TRBD1 (6 bases). The V end lost 4 bases, the J end lost 6 bases, and 13 bases lay between the germline ends. The CDR3 sequence is 13 residues long. This chain's CDR3 is CASSYRVLREQYF. The CDR3, as DNA: TGTGCCAGCAGTTACAGGGTGCTGCGCGAGCAGTACTTC.

The table lists this clonotype with many counts. The chain recombines TRBV12-3 or TRBV12-4 with TRBJ2-7; TRBD2 is a possible D gene (6 bases). Trimming shortened V by 6 bases and J by 9 bases, and 24 bases separated the two germline ends. There are 15 residues in the CDR3. DNA of the CDR3: TGTGCCAGCAGACCGCGCCCGGGAGAGGGAAACGGGCAGTACTTC. Translating it yields CASRPRPGEGNGQYF.

This clonotype was counted at least ten times. V usage is TRBV11-3 and J usage is TRBJ2-7; no clear D. The CDR3 extends over 14 amino acids. Germline lookup yields CDR1 SGHNT and CDR2 YENEEA. V lost 3 bases, J lost 4 bases, and 13 bases lay in between. The CDR3 region has the DNA TGTGCCAGCAGCTTTGGCGGTACGGGTTACGAGCAGTACTTC. Translation gives CASSFGGTGYEQYF. Drawing the rest from reference TRBV11-3 and TRBJ2-7, the complete variable domain is EAGVVQSPRYKIIEKKQPVAFWCNPISGHNTLYWYLQNLGQGPELLIRYENEEAVDDSQLPKDRFSAERLKGVDSTLKIQPAELGDSAVYLCASSFGGTGYEQYFGPGTRLTVT.